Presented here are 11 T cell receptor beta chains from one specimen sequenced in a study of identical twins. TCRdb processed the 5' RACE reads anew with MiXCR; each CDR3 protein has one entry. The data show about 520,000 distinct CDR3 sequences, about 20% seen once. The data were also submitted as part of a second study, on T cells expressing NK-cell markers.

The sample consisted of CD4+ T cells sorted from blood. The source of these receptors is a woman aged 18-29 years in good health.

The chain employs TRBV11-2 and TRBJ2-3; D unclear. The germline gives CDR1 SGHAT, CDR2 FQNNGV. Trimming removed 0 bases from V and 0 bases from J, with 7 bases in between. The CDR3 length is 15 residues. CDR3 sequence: CASSLEAISTDTQYF. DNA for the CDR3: TGTGCCAGCAGCTTAGAAGCGATCAGCACAGATACGCAGTATTTT.

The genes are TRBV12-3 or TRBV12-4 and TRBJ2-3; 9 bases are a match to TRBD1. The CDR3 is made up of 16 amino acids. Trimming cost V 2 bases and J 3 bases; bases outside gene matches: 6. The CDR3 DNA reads TGTGCCAGCAGTTTAATCTGGGACAGGGTAACAGATACGCAGTATTTT. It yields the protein CASSLIWDRVTDTQYF.

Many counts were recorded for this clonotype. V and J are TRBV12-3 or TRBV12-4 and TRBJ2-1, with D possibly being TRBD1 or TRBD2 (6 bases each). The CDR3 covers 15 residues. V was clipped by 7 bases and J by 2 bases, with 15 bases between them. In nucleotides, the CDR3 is TGTGCCAGCAACCACGGGGGCGCAGCCTACAATGAGCAGTTCTTC. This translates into CASNHGGAAYNEQFF.

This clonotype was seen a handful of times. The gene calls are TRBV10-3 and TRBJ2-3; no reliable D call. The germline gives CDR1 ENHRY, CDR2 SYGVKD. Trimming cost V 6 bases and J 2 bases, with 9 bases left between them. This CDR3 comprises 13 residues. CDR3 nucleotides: TGTGCCATCAGCTCCCAAGACACAGATACGCAGTATTTT. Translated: CAISSQDTDTQYF.

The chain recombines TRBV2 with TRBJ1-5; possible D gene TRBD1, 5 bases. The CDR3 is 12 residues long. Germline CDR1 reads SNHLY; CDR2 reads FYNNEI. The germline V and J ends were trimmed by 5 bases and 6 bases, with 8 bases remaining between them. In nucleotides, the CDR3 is TGTGCCAGCAGTCAGGGAGTTCAGCCCCAGCATTTT. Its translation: CASSQGVQPQHF.

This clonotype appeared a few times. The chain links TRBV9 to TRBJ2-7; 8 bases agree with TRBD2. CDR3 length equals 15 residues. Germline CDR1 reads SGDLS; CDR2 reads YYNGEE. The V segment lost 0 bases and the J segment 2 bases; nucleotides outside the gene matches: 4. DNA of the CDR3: TGTGCCAGCAGCGTAGGGACGGGAGGGCCCTACGAGCAGTACTTC. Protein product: CASSVGTGGPYEQYF.

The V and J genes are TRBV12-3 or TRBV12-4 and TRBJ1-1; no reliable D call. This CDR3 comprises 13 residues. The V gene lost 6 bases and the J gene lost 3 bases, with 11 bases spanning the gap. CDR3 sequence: CASSRSRYTEAFF. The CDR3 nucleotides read TGTGCCAGCAGCCGAAGCAGGTACACTGAAGCTTTCTTT.

The DNA for the CDR3 is TGCGCCAGCAGCTCCCGAACTCAAGGACTAGCGGAGACCTACGAGCAGTACTTC. Translating gives CASSSRTQGLAETYEQYF. The J gene is TRBJ2-7, the V gene TRBV5-1; 10 bases are a match to TRBD2. V lost 3 bases, J lost 2 bases, and 14 bases stayed unmatched. The CDR3 is 18 residues long. Germline CDR1 is SGHRS and CDR2 is YFSETQ.

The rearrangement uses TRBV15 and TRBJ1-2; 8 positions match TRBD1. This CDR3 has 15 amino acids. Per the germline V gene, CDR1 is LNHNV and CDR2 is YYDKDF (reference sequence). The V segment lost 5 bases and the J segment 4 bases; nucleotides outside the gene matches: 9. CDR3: CATSEGTGGAYGYTF. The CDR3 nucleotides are TGTGCCACCAGCGAAGGGACAGGAGGGGCCTATGGCTACACCTTC.

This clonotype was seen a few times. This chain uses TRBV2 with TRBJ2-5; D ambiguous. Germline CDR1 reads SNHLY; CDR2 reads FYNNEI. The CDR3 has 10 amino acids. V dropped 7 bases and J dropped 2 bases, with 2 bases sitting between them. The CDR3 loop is CASMQETQYF. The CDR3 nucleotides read TGTGCCAGCATGCAAGAGACCCAGTACTTC.

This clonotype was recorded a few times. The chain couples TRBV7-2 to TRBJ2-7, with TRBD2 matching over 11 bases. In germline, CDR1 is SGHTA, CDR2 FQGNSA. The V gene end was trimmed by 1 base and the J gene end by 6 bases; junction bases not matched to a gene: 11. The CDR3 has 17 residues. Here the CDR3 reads CASSLGGSGRALGEQYF. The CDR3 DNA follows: TGTGCCAGCAGCTTAGGAGGTAGCGGGAGGGCCTTGGGCGAGCAGTACTTC.